This entry features one T cell receptor beta chain sequence. What it recognizes is unknown. TCRdb reanalysed the reads using MiXCR and keeps one entry per CDR3 protein. This table has approximately 500,000 distinct CDR3 sequences, around a quarter appearing once. J lost 4 bases, V lost 5 bases, and 7 bases had no gene match. The CDR3 extends over 14 amino acids. These data are taken from a study of T cell repertoires in cytomegalovirus infection. Across the study: CMV infection together with matching HLA type was indicated by public TCR beta signatures.

General study results and limits: The ex vivo response was dominated by HLA-C-restricted CMV-specific TCR beta clonotypes.

J is TRBJ1-2 and V is TRBV12-3 or TRBV12-4; TRBD1 aligns across 7 bases. The receptor was derived from a human donor in good health (CMV status not recorded). Some clones in this sample may be carry-over from other donors' samples. The sequenced material came from PBMCs. The CDR3 sequence: CASSPTGAGYGYTF. CDR3 nucleotide sequence: TGTGCCAGCAGTCCAACAGGGGCAGGCTATGGCTACACCTTC.